This T cell receptor beta chain was sequenced in a study of T cell responses to AZD1222 COVID-19 vaccine. Study conclusions and caveats: Seropositive at baseline were only 5 to 7 AZD1222 recipients. After two AZD1222 doses, spike-specific TCR breadth and depth rose versus day 0. A reported finding is that nearly half of spike-specific TCRs target unmutated variant regions.

The length of the CDR3 is 14 residues. Germline CDR1 reads KGHSH; CDR2 reads LQKENI. The V and J ends lost 6 bases and 7 bases, in that order; junction bases with no gene match: 11. The repertoire was sequenced with immunoSEQ multiplex PCR; TCRdb's copy has only in-frame clones and lacks some. The table records about 120,000 clones, approximately 83% of them present only once. Comment on this clone: Its specificity is not known.

This chain links TRBV18 with TRBJ2-7, with 8 bases lining up with TRBD1. The sequence came from an adult in good health. This specimen was peripheral blood, taken on day 0 of AZD1222 vaccination. This CDR3 is CASSLGQGAGEQYF. The CDR3, as DNA: TGTGCCAGCTCGCTTGGACAGGGTGCGGGTGAGCAGTACTTC.